The clone carrying this T cell receptor (beta chain) was counted a few times. PCR used 60 Vbeta primers and 13 Jbeta primers. Profiled with immunoSEQ multiplex PCR; TCRdb holds only in-frame clones, not every one. The table has 150,000 to 200,000 clones, roughly four fifths seen once; the top ten hold approximately 2.1%. This entry belongs to a study of cytomegalovirus exposure and HLA in healthy donors. The CDR3 has 14 amino acids. With 5 bases removed from V and 2 bases from J, the gap between germline ends came to 12 bases. The germline V gene encodes CDR1 WSHSY and CDR2 SAAADI. This receptor was taken from a woman aged 25 to 39 in good health and CMV-seropositive. Sequencing was performed on PBMCs. The chain has TRBV10-2 and TRBJ1-2; D is unresolved. This chain's CDR3 is CASSSRAGNYGYTF. The CDR3 DNA is TGCGCCAGCAGTTCCCGGGCGGGGAACTATGGCTACACCTTC.